The 2 T cell receptor beta chains reported below all come from one sample, sequenced in a study of blood T cell repertoires in COVID-19 (TCRdb year 2020). Libraries were constructed by the immunoSEQ multiplex PCR assay. This immuneACCESS table, as held by TCRdb, lists in-frame sequences with V and J called but not all clones. Of the missing ones, under half trace to an unresolved V gene in checked studies; the others have no known cause. In all, the sample holds roughly 220,000 clones, and 84% of those were seen once. The ten largest clonotypes hold more than 4.5% of the sample. The material sequenced was peripheral blood. The receptors stem from an older woman who had recovered from COVID-19.

This clone has more than one count but fewer than ten. The CDR3 is CASSFLSNQPQHF. For the CDR3, the DNA is TGTGCCAGCAGCTTTCTGAGCAATCAGCCCCAGCATTTT. The rearrangement joins TRBV5-5 to TRBJ1-5, with no clear D. Trimming took 2 bases from V and 1 from J, leaving 4 bases between them. The CDR3 spans 13 residues. Per germline, CDR1 SGHKS and CDR2 YYEKEE (reference sequence).

The CDR3 here is CASRLTGTGGEKLFF. Here the CDR3 DNA reads TGTGCCAGCAGACTGACCGGGACAGGGGGGGAAAAACTGTTTTTT. The chain links TRBV6-6 to TRBJ1-4; TRBD1 agrees at 11 bases. Germline V CDR1 and CDR2: MNHNY, SVGAGI (reference sequence). The CDR3 sequence is 15 residues long. Trimming at V came to 6 bases and at J to 8 bases, leaving 8 bases not matched to a gene.